This T cell receptor (beta chain) was captured by sequencing in a study of T-cell memory formation after mild COVID-19. TCRdb independently ran MiXCR on the 5' RACE reads; one entry per CDR3 protein. The sample gives around 200,000 distinct CDR3 sequences, more than 9% of which show up once; 3% to 3.5% is in the top ten. This clonotype was found a few times. The specimen sequenced was PBMCs or a T cell subset sorted from them (not recorded which). The receptor was derived from a man between 18 and 29 years old who had mild COVID-19 (a few samples of this study predate the infection). Cell type and time point are not known.

As DNA, the CDR3 is TGTGCCAGCAGTCAGGCGATCGTGGGGGAGCAGTACGTC. It is translated as CASSQAIVGEQYV. This rearrangement joins TRBV6-2 or TRBV6-3 to TRBJ2-7; D remains ambiguous. Germline CDR1 reads MNHEY; CDR2 reads SVGEGT. This CDR3 region has 13 residues. V lost 5 bases to trimming and J lost 7 bases, with 15 bases between them.